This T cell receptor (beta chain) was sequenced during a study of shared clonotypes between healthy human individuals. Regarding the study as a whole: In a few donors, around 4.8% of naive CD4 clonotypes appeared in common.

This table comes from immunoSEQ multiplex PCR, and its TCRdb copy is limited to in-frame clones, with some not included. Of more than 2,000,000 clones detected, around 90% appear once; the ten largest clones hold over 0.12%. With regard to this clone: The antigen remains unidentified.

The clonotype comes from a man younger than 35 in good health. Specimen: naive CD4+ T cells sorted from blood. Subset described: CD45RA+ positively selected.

This chain's CDR3 is CASSPSRGQSGRASTDTQYF. The DNA for the CDR3 is TGCGCCAGCAGCCCGTCCCGGGGGCAGAGCGGGAGGGCTAGCACAGATACGCAGTATTTT. The J gene is TRBJ2-3, the V gene TRBV5-1; TRBD2 matches at 10 bases. Germline CDR1 is SGHRS and CDR2 is YFSETQ. V shed 4 bases and J 0 bases; nucleotides not matched to a gene: 17. The CDR3 loop spans 20 amino acids.